This T cell receptor beta chain was sequenced for a study of shared clonotypes between healthy human individuals. Study details: Those who served as donors were a couple of women and a few men between the ages of 18 and 49.

Concerning this clone: The target antigen is unknown.

The authors ran the assay at deep level. Genomic DNA of every subset was divided equally among multiple immunoSEQ plates. Sequencing was performed with immunoSEQ multiplex PCR; in TCRdb, only in-frame clones are kept and a portion is missing. The repertoire holds about 2 million clones, approximately 95% seen once, with 0.1% to 0.15% in the top ten. Broader study findings: Relative to their counterparts shared across all four donors, non-shared clonotypes exhibited diminished generation probabilities.

Trimming removed 4 bases from V and 3 bases from J, with 9 bases in between. Germline values: CDR1 SGHNT, CDR2 YENEEA. CDR3 length equals 14 residues. This TCR was recovered from a man aged 18 to 29 in good health. This sequence joins TRBV11-3 and TRBJ2-2, with D hard to call. Sequencing input: naive CD4+ T cells sorted from blood. Described subset: CD45RA+ positively selected. CDR3 DNA: TGTGCCAGCAGCTGGTCCCGGGACACCGGGGAGCTGTTTTTT. Residues: CASSWSRDTGELFF.